This T cell receptor beta chain comes out of a study of OX40 agonist ivuxolimab in advanced cancers. The CDR3 runs to 16 residues. V trimming: 4 bases; J trimming: 0 bases; junction bases outside the gene matches: 5. Germline CDR1 and CDR2: SGHRS and YFSETQ. Some clones are missing from TCRdb's copy, which holds only in-frame ones; the method was immunoSEQ multiplex PCR. There are tens of thousands of clones in the sample; roughly 84% occur only once, and around 0.52% lies in the top ten. The rearrangement joins TRBV5-1 to TRBJ1-3; 9 bases line up with TRBD1. The source was CD4+ or CD8+ T cells sorted from blood, collected in a trial of the OX40 agonist ivuxolimab. The source of this sequence is an adult with an advanced solid tumor such as melanoma, head and neck, liver or kidney cancer. CDR3 nucleotides: TGCGCCAGCAGCGGGGGGACAGGGAGCTCTGGAAACACCATATATTTT. This encodes CASSGGTGSSGNTIYF.